A single sample is the source of the 10 T cell receptor beta chains below, sequenced in a study of shared T cell receptors in the human thymus. Data came from immunoSEQ multiplex PCR; TCRdb stores just in-frame clones and leaves some out. This table has hundreds of thousands of clones, approximately 85% appearing once. The data also belong to a second study, concerning human thymus T cells.

The sequenced sample consisted of thymocytes. The receptor set was obtained from a girl under three years old with a congenital heart defect.

V and J are TRBV15 and TRBJ2-5; D not resolved. This CDR3 contains 15 residues. The V gene's germline CDR1 is LNHNV and CDR2 YYDKDF (reference sequence). With 2 bases removed from V and 4 bases from J, the gap between germline ends came to 14 bases. CDR3 coding DNA: TGTGCCACCAGCAGACTACCGAGCGATAGAGAGACCCAGTACTTC. Its translation: CATSRLPSDRETQYF. The full variable domain, in which reference TRBV15 and TRBJ2-5 provide the parts outside the CDR3, is DAMVIQNPRYQVTQFGKPVTLSCSQTLNHNVMYWYQQKSSQAPKLLFHYYDKDFNNEADTPDNFQSRRPNTSFCFLDIRSPGLGDTAMYLCATSRLPSDRETQYFGPGTRLLVL.

This chain links TRBV18 with TRBJ1-1; unclear D gene. Germline V gives CDR1 KGHSH, CDR2 LQKENI. Trimming stripped 6 bases from V and 2 bases from J, with 13 bases between. The length of the CDR3 is 14 residues. The CDR3 nucleotides are TGTGCCAGCTCCTCACGGAAGACAAACACTGAAGCTTTCTTT. Its translation: CASSSRKTNTEAFF.

The gene calls are TRBV6-5 and TRBJ1-1; D is unclear. There are 14 residues in the CDR3. V gave up 2 bases and J gave up 1 base, with 8 bases separating them. CDR1 is MNHEY, CDR2 SVGAGI, per germline. The CDR3 spells CASSYGGENTEAFF. DNA of the CDR3: TGTGCCAGCAGTTACGGAGGCGAGAACACTGAAGCTTTCTTT.

This clone appeared a single time. V usage is TRBV27 and J usage is TRBJ1-6; perhaps TRBD1 as D (6 bases). With 0 bases removed from V and 10 bases from J, the gap between germline ends came to 31 bases. The germline gives CDR1 MNHEY, CDR2 SMNVEV (reference sequence). The length of the CDR3 is 21 residues. The CDR3 DNA reads TGTGCCAGCAGTTTATCACCCCTGGGGGCGGCCTTCACTGGAATGATATCACCCCTCCACTTT. Encoded protein: CASSLSPLGAAFTGMISPLHF.

The chain links TRBV11-2 to TRBJ2-5, with D tentatively TRBD1 (6 bases). Germline-derived CDR1 and CDR2 are SGHAT and FQNNGV. This CDR3 contains 14 residues. Trimming left V 4 bases short and J 1 base short, with 10 bases between. In nucleotides, the CDR3 is TGTGCCAGCAGCTCTGGGGGCTTCCAAGAGACCCAGTACTTC. Its protein is CASSSGGFQETQYF.

This chain joins TRBV2 and TRBJ2-7; D remains unclear. Germline values: CDR1 SNHLY, CDR2 FYNNEI. The CDR3 contains 12 residues. V was trimmed by 10 bases and J by 4 bases, leaving 14 bases between them. Written as DNA, the CDR3 is TGTGCCACCATTACGGTCCTATACGAGCAGTACTTC. It encodes CATITVLYEQYF.

CDR3 sequence (DNA): TGTGCCAGCAGCTTGGAAGCAGGGTCGTCGAGTAATTCACCCCTCCACTTT. Amino acids: CASSLEAGSSSNSPLHF. This chain connects TRBV5-6 to TRBJ1-6; D is possibly TRBD1 (5 bases). Trimming removed 0 bases from V and 6 bases from J, with 16 bases in between. Germline V gene lookup returns CDR1 SGHDT and CDR2 YYEEEE. This CDR3 has 17 residues.

This sequence joins TRBV27 and TRBJ1-5; 8 nucleotides align to TRBD1. This CDR3 contains 14 residues. Germline trimming cut 6 bases from V and 7 bases from J; bases unmatched to any gene: 8. The germline gives CDR1 MNHEY, CDR2 SMNVEV (reference sequence). The CDR3: CASSGQGRRQPQHF. Written as DNA, the CDR3 is TGTGCCAGCAGCGGACAGGGACGGAGACAGCCCCAGCATTTT.

V usage is TRBV5-1 and J usage is TRBJ1-4, with 11 bases aligning to TRBD1. The germline gives CDR1 SGHRS, CDR2 YFSETQ. This CDR3 has 14 amino acids. V lost 3 bases and J lost 6; bases outside the gene matches: 1. The CDR3: CASSWDRGDEKLFF. As DNA, the CDR3 is TGCGCCAGCAGCTGGGACAGGGGGGATGAAAAACTGTTTTTT. Drawing the rest from reference TRBV5-1 and TRBJ1-4, the complete variable domain is KAGVTQTPRYLIKTRGQQVTLSCSPISGHRSVSWYQQTPGQGLQFLFEYFSETQRNKGNFPGRFSGRQFSNSRSEMNVSTLELGDSALYLCASSWDRGDEKLFFGSGTQLSVL.

The J gene is TRBJ2-3, the V gene TRBV13, with 7 bases fitting TRBD2. Germline CDR1 reads PRHDT; CDR2 reads FYEKMQ (reference sequence). The CDR3 covers 13 residues. J was trimmed by 0 bases and V by 8 bases; bases with no gene match: 2. The CDR3 loop reads CASSGGSTDTQYF. The CDR3, as DNA: TGTGCCAGCTCGGGGGGAAGCACAGATACGCAGTATTTT.